This is a list of T cell receptor beta chains from one sample in a study of control samples from healthy donors and cancer patients. Some clones are missing from TCRdb's copy, which holds only in-frame ones; the method was immunoSEQ multiplex PCR. The data hold fewer than 95,000 clones, with about nine tenths observed a single time. Sequencing was carried out using blood. These receptor sequences come from a man aged 30-40 years in good health. Each CDR3 is given with its conserved first and last residue. A D gene is named only where the DNA matches it firmly. Where a row states a size, it is once, few, many or the class of an expanded clone; other rows omit it.

v_gene	j_gene	d_gene	abundance	CDR3aa	CDR3nt
TRBV5-4	TRBJ2-5	.	.	CASSPGGQGETQYF	TGTGCCAGCAGCCCCGGGGGGCAGGGTGAGACCCAGTACTTC
TRBV29-1	TRBJ2-3	.	.	CSVEAQGTSTDTQYF	TGCAGCGTTGAGGCGCAGGGAACTAGCACAGATACGCAGTATTTT
TRBV7-2	TRBJ2-2	.	.	CASSQSGPFNTGELFF	TGTGCCAGCAGCCAGAGCGGACCTTTCAACACCGGGGAGCTGTTTTTT
TRBV10-1	TRBJ2-7	.	.	CAIEKARSSYEQYF	TGCGCCATCGAAAAGGCCAGGAGCTCCTACGAGCAGTACTTC
TRBV2	TRBJ1-2	.	once	CASSGRDILRDGYTF	TGTGCCAGCTCTGGAAGGGACATCCTAAGGGATGGCTACACCTTC
TRBV12-3/TRBV12-4	TRBJ2-5	.	once	CASSAGGGETQYF	TGTGCCAGCAGTGCAGGGGGAGGAGAGACCCAGTACTTC
TRBV29-1	TRBJ2-5	.	.	CSVEVMQETQYF	TGCAGCGTTGAGGTGATGCAAGAGACCCAGTACTTC
TRBV18	TRBJ1-4	.	.	CASSPSTDFNEKLFF	TGTGCCAGCTCACCCTCGACAGACTTTAATGAAAAACTGTTTTTT
TRBV7-2	TRBJ1-3	.	.	CASSLARVGGNTIYF	TGTGCCAGCAGCTTAGCCAGGGTTGGTGGAAACACCATATATTTT
TRBV7-9	TRBJ1-2	TRBD1	.	CASSAQTWTGKHSYTF	TGTGCCAGCAGCGCCCAAACCTGGACAGGGAAACATAGCTACACCTTC
TRBV27	TRBJ1-3	.	once	CASSLVFGSGNTIYF	TGTGCCAGCAGTTTAGTCTTTGGCTCTGGAAACACCATATATTTT
TRBV30	TRBJ1-6	TRBD1	.	CAWSVGTVSNSPLHF	TGTGCCTGGAGTGTAGGGACAGTGTCCAATTCACCCCTCCACTTT
TRBV9	TRBJ1-3	.	.	CASSPQRWTPGNTIYF	TGTGCCAGCAGCCCCCAGAGGTGGACACCTGGAAACACCATATATTTT
TRBV18	TRBJ2-6	.	.	CASSQEQLSSGANVLTF	TGTGCCAGCTCACAGGAACAGCTTAGCTCTGGGGCCAACGTCCTGACTTTC
TRBV2	TRBJ1-4	.	.	CAISPGTPNEKLFF	TGTGCCATCTCACCCGGGACCCCTAATGAAAAACTGTTTTTT
TRBV6-1	TRBJ2-7	.	.	CASSEVGQGPYEQYF	TGTGCCAGCAGTGAAGTGGGGCAGGGCCCCTACGAGCAGTACTTC
TRBV18	TRBJ1-1	TRBD1	.	CASSPKQGVTEAFF	TGTGCCAGCTCACCCAAACAGGGGGTGACTGAAGCTTTCTTT
TRBV5-1	TRBJ1-2	TRBD1	.	CASSRSGGADGYTF	TGCGCCAGCAGCCGATCAGGGGGCGCAGATGGCTACACCTTC
TRBV5-8	TRBJ1-1	.	.	CASSLPLGTEAFF	TGTGCCAGCAGCTTGCCCCTGGGGACTGAAGCTTTCTTT
TRBV7-9	TRBJ2-1	.	.	CASSFSASYNEQFF	TGTGCCAGCAGCTTTTCTGCGTCCTACAATGAGCAGTTCTTC
TRBV5-6	TRBJ2-2	.	.	CASTRRGGELFF	TGTGCCAGCACCCGGCGGGGAGGGGAGCTGTTTTTT
TRBV10-1	TRBJ2-2	.	.	CASSESLLQFFANTGELFF	TGCGCCAGCAGTGAGTCCCTATTACAGTTTTTCGCGAACACCGGGGAGCTGTTTTTT
TRBV11-2	TRBJ2-2	TRBD2	.	CASSAWTSGGQAGELFF	TGTGCCAGCAGCGCCTGGACTAGCGGGGGGCAGGCCGGGGAGCTGTTTTTT
TRBV7-7	TRBJ2-2	.	.	CASSLGLPNTGELFF	TGTGCTAGCAGCTTGGGTCTCCCGAACACCGGGGAGCTGTTTTTT
TRBV29-1	TRBJ2-7	.	.	CSVDQGYEQYF	TGCAGCGTTGATCAGGGGTACGAGCAGTACTTC
TRBV7-3	TRBJ2-1	TRBD2	.	CASSLSGGPNNEQFF	TGTGCCAGCAGCCTTAGCGGGGGGCCGAACAATGAGCAGTTCTTC
TRBV5-4	TRBJ1-4	.	.	CASSPGGGGEKLFF	TGTGCCAGCAGCCCGGGAGGGGGTGGGGAAAAACTGTTTTTT
TRBV11-2	TRBJ2-3	.	.	CASRADTDTQYF	TGTGCCAGCAGGGCGGACACAGATACGCAGTATTTT
TRBV2	TRBJ2-2	.	.	CASSPLGGTNTGELFF	TGTGCCAGCAGTCCCCTGGGGGGAACCAACACCGGGGAGCTGTTTTTT
TRBV2	TRBJ2-1	.	few	CASSEAGNNEQFF	TGTGCCAGCAGTGAAGCCGGGAACAATGAGCAGTTCTTC
TRBV27	TRBJ1-6	.	medium-sized	CASSVQGGGSPLHF	TGTGCCAGCAGTGTACAGGGAGGTGGGTCACCCCTCCACTTT
TRBV12-5	TRBJ2-7	.	.	CASGSGALYEQYF	TGTGCTAGTGGATCGGGAGCACTCTACGAGCAGTACTTC
TRBV28	TRBJ1-2	.	.	CASSFGGGGYGYTF	TGTGCCAGCAGTTTCGGCGGGGGAGGCTATGGCTACACCTTC